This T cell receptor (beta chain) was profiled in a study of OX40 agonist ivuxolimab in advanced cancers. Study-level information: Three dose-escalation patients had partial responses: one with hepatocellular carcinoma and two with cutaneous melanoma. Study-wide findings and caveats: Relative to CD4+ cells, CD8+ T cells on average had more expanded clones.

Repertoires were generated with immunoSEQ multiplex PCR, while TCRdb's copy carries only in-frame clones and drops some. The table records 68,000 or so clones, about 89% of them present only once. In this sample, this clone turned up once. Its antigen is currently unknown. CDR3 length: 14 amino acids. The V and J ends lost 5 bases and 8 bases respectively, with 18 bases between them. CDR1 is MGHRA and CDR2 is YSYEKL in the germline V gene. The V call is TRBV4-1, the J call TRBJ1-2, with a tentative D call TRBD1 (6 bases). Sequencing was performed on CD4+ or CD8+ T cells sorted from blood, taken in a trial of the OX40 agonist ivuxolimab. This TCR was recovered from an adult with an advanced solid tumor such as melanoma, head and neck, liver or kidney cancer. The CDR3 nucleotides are TGCGCCAGCAGCACCCCGGGGGACATCGTGGGCTACACCTTC. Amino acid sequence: CASSTPGDIVGYTF.